Listed below are T cell receptor beta chains from one sample, sequenced in a study of cytomegalovirus exposure and HLA in healthy donors. Assay: immunoSEQ multiplex PCR; the TCRdb copy retains only in-frame clones and omits some. Of some 140,000 clones listed, about 80% are singletons. Sequenced sample: PBMCs. The source is a man aged 30 to 39 in good health and CMV-seronegative. Each CDR3 is given with its conserved first and last residue. A D gene is named only where the DNA matches it firmly. Rows may omit the clone size; those that give it use once, few, many or a size class.

NA	NA	TRBV6-5	TRBJ2-5	TGTGCCAGCAGTTACTCAGTCAGAGAGACCCAGTACTTC	CASSYSVRETQYF
NA	NA	TRBV10-3	TRBJ2-7	TGTGCCATCGGGCCTGATGGGGGGAGTTACGAGCAGTACTTC	CAIGPDGGSYEQYF
NA	NA	TRBV18	TRBJ1-3	TGTGCCAGCTCACCGGGGGGAACTGGAAACACCATATATTTT	CASSPGGTGNTIYF
NA	NA	TRBV11-2	TRBJ1-5	TGTGCCAGCAGCTTGGGACTTAACAATCAGCCCCAGCATTTT	CASSLGLNNQPQHF
TRBD1	NA	TRBV5-1	TRBJ1-2	TGCGCCAGCAGCTGGGGGACAGAAGCTAACTATGGCTACACCTTC	CASSWGTEANYGYTF
TRBD2	NA	TRBV14	TRBJ2-3	TGTGCCAGCAGTCCCCTTAGCGGGGCCGGCGGCCCAGATACGCAGTATTTT	CASSPLSGAGGPDTQYF
NA	NA	TRBV7-9	TRBJ2-3	TGTGCCAGCAGAACCGGGACTCCAAGCACAGATACGCAGTATTTT	CASRTGTPSTDTQYF
NA	NA	TRBV27	TRBJ2-1	TGTGCCAGCAGTTTCTACAGGGAAAGGGGTGAGCAGTTCTTC	CASSFYRERGEQFF
TRBD1	once	TRBV4-1	TRBJ1-5	TGCGCCAGCAGCCAAACAGGGGGCTCGAGCAATCAGCCCCAGCATTTT	CASSQTGGSSNQPQHF
TRBD1	NA	TRBV18	TRBJ1-1	TGTGCCAGCTCACTTGACAGGGCTCCTGAAGCTTTCTTT	CASSLDRAPEAFF
NA	NA	TRBV6-4	TRBJ1-4	TGCGCCAGCAGTGAAGGGGCGGGGGGAAAACTGTTTTTT	CASSEGAGGKLFF
TRBD1	NA	TRBV28	TRBJ2-4	TGTGCCAGCAAGGCCAGGGGGCTTTCATTAGCCAAAAACATTCAGTACTTC	CASKARGLSLAKNIQYF
TRBD2	NA	TRBV5-6	TRBJ2-7	TGTGCCAGCAGCTTGAAAGCGGGAGACGAGCAGTACTTC	CASSLKAGDEQYF
TRBD2	NA	TRBV5-1	TRBJ2-7	TGCGCCAGCAGCCCCCAGCTAGCGGGCCGCTACGAGCAGTACTTC	CASSPQLAGRYEQYF
NA	few	TRBV6-5	TRBJ1-1	TGTGCCAGCAGAACCTCTGACACCAGGGACACTGAAGCTTTCTTT	CASRTSDTRDTEAFF
NA	NA	TRBV15	TRBJ2-7	TGTGCCACCAGCAGAGTTGAGGGAACCTACGAGCAGTACTTC	CATSRVEGTYEQYF
NA	NA	TRBV9	TRBJ1-1	TGTGCCAGCAGCGTAGGGACAAAAACTGAAGCTTTCTTT	CASSVGTKTEAFF
TRBD1	NA	TRBV9	TRBJ1-1	TGTGCCAGCTCGGGACAGGGGACTATGTGGACTGAAGCTTTCTTT	CASSGQGTMWTEAFF
TRBD2	NA	TRBV5-8	TRBJ2-2	TGTGCCAGCAGCCTTTTTCAGGGTAGCGGGAGAACCGGGGAGCTGTTTTTT	CASSLFQGSGRTGELFF
TRBD1	NA	TRBV30	TRBJ1-6	TGTGCCTGGGCGGGACAGAATAATTCACCCCTCCACTTT	CAWAGQNNSPLHF
NA	few	TRBV29-1	TRBJ1-2	TGCAGCGTTGAGGGGGGGGGCTATGGCTACACCTTC	CSVEGGGYGYTF
TRBD1	NA	TRBV15	TRBJ1-6	TGTGCCACGGGGACAGGGTATAATTCACCCCTCCACTTT	CATGTGYNSPLHF
NA	NA	TRBV28	TRBJ2-4	TGTGCCAGCAGTTCGGTGAGAGATGCCAAAAACATTCAGTACTTC	CASSSVRDAKNIQYF
NA	NA	TRBV13	TRBJ2-1	TGTGCCAGCACTAGGGACTCCTCCTACAATGAGCAGTTCTTC	CASTRDSSYNEQFF
NA	NA	TRBV21-1	TRBJ1-4	TGTGCCAGCAGCAAAAGGGGTGAAAAACTGTTTTTT	CASSKRGEKLFF
NA	NA	TRBV28	TRBJ1-2	TGTGCCAGCAGCCAAGGAGGCAGAAACTATGGCTACACCTTC	CASSQGGRNYGYTF
NA	NA	TRBV4-1	TRBJ2-7	TGCGCCAGCAGCCCCAATCCCGGGGAGGCCTACGAGCAGTACTTC	CASSPNPGEAYEQYF
NA	NA	TRBV5-4	TRBJ1-2	TGTGCCAGCAGCTTGTCTTTAGCTGCTGACTATGGCTACACCTTC	CASSLSLAADYGYTF
NA	NA	TRBV28	TRBJ1-5	TGTGCCAGCACCCAATCCGGGTCCAAGCATTTT	CASTQSGSKHF
TRBD1	NA	TRBV7-9	TRBJ1-2	TGTGCCAGCAGCCTAACAGGGGACGGCTACACCTTC	CASSLTGDGYTF
TRBD1	NA	TRBV7-2	TRBJ2-7	TGTGCCAGCAGCTTCGGGACAGGTACCTACGAGCAGTACTTC	CASSFGTGTYEQYF
TRBD2	NA	TRBV5-6	TRBJ2-7	TGTGCCAGCAGCCCTTCTCTAGCGGGAGGGTTCGAGCAGTACTTC	CASSPSLAGGFEQYF
NA	few	TRBV5-4	TRBJ2-7	TGTGCCAGCAGCTCGACTTTTAGCTCCTACGAGCAGTACTTC	CASSSTFSSYEQYF
NA	NA	TRBV19	TRBJ2-5	TGTGCCAGTAGTCCTTCTTCTTGGAGGGACGGGGACCAAGAGACCCAGTACTTC	CASSPSSWRDGDQETQYF
TRBD2	NA	TRBV28	TRBJ2-3	TGTGCCAGCAGTGGGGGTAGCGGGAGGGGCACAGATACGCAGTATTTT	CASSGGSGRGTDTQYF
NA	NA	TRBV28	TRBJ2-7	TGTGCCAGCAGTTTGAGTAGCGGATACTACGAGCAGTACTTC	CASSLSSGYYEQYF
TRBD2	NA	TRBV28	TRBJ2-1	TGTGCCAGCACGGACACAATAGCGGGTTCGCATGAGCAGTTCTTC	CASTDTIAGSHEQFF
TRBD1	NA	TRBV6-1	TRBJ2-1	TGTGCCAGCAGCTACCCGGACAGGGCTAATGAGCAGTTCTTC	CASSYPDRANEQFF
NA	NA	TRBV28	TRBJ2-6	TGTGCCAGCACCCAACTCTCTGGGGCCAACGTCCTGACTTTC	CASTQLSGANVLTF
NA	NA	TRBV7-9	TRBJ2-7	TGTGCCAGCAGCTCCCAGGGTGACGAGCAGTACTTC	CASSSQGDEQYF
TRBD1	NA	TRBV7-2	TRBJ1-5	TGTGCCAGCAGCTTGGGGACAGTGAATCAGCCCCAGCATTTT	CASSLGTVNQPQHF